These 18 T cell receptor beta chains were all obtained from the same sample, sequenced in a study of cytomegalovirus exposure and HLA in healthy donors. The PCR was carried out with 60 Vbeta primers and 13 Jbeta primers. TCRdb's table, derived via immunoSEQ multiplex PCR, lists solely in-frame clones and lacks some. The repertoire includes some 150,000 clones, around 82% of them detected once, and less than 2% sits in the top ten. The specimen sequenced was PBMCs. These receptors were taken from a male donor in good health and CMV-seronegative.

The chain carries TRBV19 and TRBJ1-1, with TRBD1 as a possible D gene (5 bases). V was shortened by 5 bases and J by 11 bases, with 15 bases between the two germline ends. Germline V gives CDR1 LNHDA, CDR2 SQIVND (reference sequence). There are 12 residues in the CDR3. CDR3 DNA: TGTGCCAGTAGTCTCCAGGGACTTGAGGCTTTCTTT. Protein product: CASSLQGLEAFF.

The chain couples TRBV28 to TRBJ1-4; 9 bases are shared with TRBD1. J gave up 6 bases and V 8 bases, and 4 bases lay outside the gene matches. CDR1 is MDHEN and CDR2 is SYDVKM in the germline V gene. The CDR3 covers 13 residues. This CDR3 is CASGGTGYEKLFF. In DNA, the CDR3 is TGTGCCAGCGGGGGGACAGGGTATGAAAAACTGTTTTTT.

The chain carries TRBV7-9 and TRBJ2-5; 11 bases are shared with TRBD2. CDR1 and CDR2 (germline): SEHNR, FQNEAQ (reference sequence). The CDR3 spans 17 residues. Germline trimming cut 5 bases from V and 5 bases from J; bases unmatched to any gene: 13. The CDR3 DNA sequence: TGTGCCAGCAGCCCAAGACTAGCGGGAAGGATTGGGGAGACCCAGTACTTC. As protein: CASSPRLAGRIGETQYF. Filled out from reference TRBV7-9 and TRBJ2-5, the complete variable domain reads DTGVSQNPRHKITKRGQNVTFRCDPISEHNRLYWYRQTLGQGPEFLTYFQNEAQLEKSRLLSDRFSAERPKGSFSTLEIQRTEQGDSAMYLCASSPRLAGRIGETQYFGPGTRLLVL.

The J gene is TRBJ2-7, the V gene TRBV6-5; D is possibly TRBD1 (5 bases). The CDR3 runs to 14 residues. The germline gives CDR1 MNHEY, CDR2 SVGAGI. Trimming cost V 1 base and J 5 bases, with 12 bases left between them. The CDR3 region has the DNA TGTGCCAGCAGTTACTTATCCAGGGTCCACGAGCAGTACTTC. Translated: CASSYLSRVHEQYF.

The chain employs TRBV7-3 and TRBJ2-2; TRBD2 is a possible D gene (5 bases). This CDR3 contains 12 residues. Trimming shortened V by 5 bases and J by 5 bases, and 6 bases separated the two germline ends. Germline CDR1 SGHTA, CDR2 FQGTGA. The CDR3 DNA reads as TGTGCCAGCAGCCCGGGGACCGGGGAGCTGTTTTTT. Translation: CASSPGTGELFF.

The V and J genes are TRBV7-9 and TRBJ2-7; 12 positions match TRBD1. The CDR3 is 14 residues long. V shed 5 bases and J 4 bases; nucleotides not matched to a gene: 3. The V gene's germline CDR1 is SEHNR and CDR2 FQNEAQ (reference sequence). This CDR3 reads CASSGTGGIYEQYF. The CDR3 nucleotides are TGTGCCAGCAGCGGGACAGGGGGCATATACGAGCAGTACTTC. Full variable domain (rest looked up from reference TRBV7-9 and TRBJ2-7): DTGVSQNPRHKITKRGQNVTFRCDPISEHNRLYWYRQTLGQGPEFLTYFQNEAQLEKSRLLSDRFSAERPKGSFSTLEIQRTEQGDSAMYLCASSGTGGIYEQYFGPGTRLTVT.

This clone was counted between two and nine times. The V and J genes are TRBV30 and TRBJ1-2; perhaps TRBD1 as D (6 bases). Between the trimmed V and J ends, which lost 3 bases and 4 bases, there was a span of 9 bases. Per germline, CDR1 GTSNPN and CDR2 SVGIG (reference sequence). The CDR3 sequence is 12 residues long. CDR3 loop: CAWRDSLYGYTF. The CDR3 bases are TGTGCCTGGAGGGACAGTCTCTATGGCTACACCTTC.

This sequence joins TRBV6-6 and TRBJ1-5, with TRBD1 matching 9 bases. This CDR3 comprises 16 residues. In germline, CDR1 is MNHNY, CDR2 SVGAGI (reference sequence). The J segment lost 1 base and the V segment lost 7 bases, leaving 8 bases of the junction unmatched. The CDR3 loop is CASKPGQGISNQPQHF. The CDR3 region has the DNA TGTGCCAGCAAACCGGGACAGGGAATAAGCAATCAGCCCCAGCATTTT.

This chain links TRBV6-4 with TRBJ2-1; 10 nucleotides agree with TRBD1. J gave up 9 bases and V 4 bases, and 6 bases lay outside the gene matches. CDR1 and CDR2 from the germline V gene are MRHNA and SNTAGT. CDR3 length equals 14 residues. CDR3 nucleotide sequence: TGTGCCAGCAGTGCTGACAGGGGGCTGGGTGAGCAGTTCTTC. Amino acid sequence: CASSADRGLGEQFF.

J is TRBJ2-1 and V is TRBV2, with 7 bases fitting TRBD2. Trimming at V came to 7 bases and at J to 3 bases, leaving 18 bases not matched to a gene. The CDR3 runs 18 residues. Germline loops: CDR1 SNHLY, CDR2 FYNNEI. The CDR3 DNA sequence: TGTGCCAGCACATACAGTCCTGGGGGGGGAAAGGGCTACAATGAGCAGTTCTTC. Translating gives CASTYSPGGGKGYNEQFF.

The chain links TRBV9 to TRBJ2-1; 11 bases are a match to TRBD2. In germline, CDR1 is SGDLS, CDR2 YYNGEE. Trimming took 4 bases from V and 8 from J; bases not matched to a gene: 11. This CDR3 contains 16 residues. CDR3 in amino acids: CASSSHVVAGGDEQFF. The DNA for the CDR3 is TGTGCCAGCAGCTCCCACGTAGTAGCGGGAGGGGATGAGCAGTTCTTC.

The chain carries TRBV6-5 and TRBJ2-3; D is ambiguous. The CDR3 loop spans 16 amino acids. V lost 1 base and J lost 2, with 13 bases in between. Germline CDR1 MNHEY, CDR2 SVGAGI. The CDR3 bases are TGTGCCAGCAGTTACTTTGGTCTATTGTACACAGATACGCAGTATTTT. Translating it yields CASSYFGLLYTDTQYF.

The chain links TRBV6-6 to TRBJ1-1; TRBD1 aligns across 8 bases. There are 15 residues in the CDR3. CDR1 and CDR2 from the germline V gene are MNHNY and SVGAGI (reference sequence). Trimming at V came to 2 bases and at J to 0 bases, leaving 2 bases not matched to a gene. Here the CDR3 DNA reads TGTGCCAGCAGTTACGGACAGGGCATGAACACTGAAGCTTTCTTT. Translation gives CASSYGQGMNTEAFF.

V and J are TRBV5-1 and TRBJ1-1; D unclear. Germline V gene data show CDR1 as SGHRS and CDR2 as YFSETQ. The CDR3 spans 13 residues. Trimming took 7 bases from V and 3 from J, leaving 13 bases between them. The CDR3 region is CASGTLGDTEAFF. In DNA form, the CDR3 reads TGCGCCAGCGGAACATTGGGCGACACTGAAGCTTTCTTT. The complete variable domain, with remaining parts taken from reference TRBV5-1 and TRBJ1-1, reads KAGVTQTPRYLIKTRGQQVTLSCSPISGHRSVSWYQQTPGQGLQFLFEYFSETQRNKGNFPGRFSGRQFSNSRSEMNVSTLELGDSALYLCASGTLGDTEAFFGQGTRLTVV.

The gene calls are TRBV9 and TRBJ2-1; tentatively, D is TRBD2 (6 bases). CDR1 is SGDLS and CDR2 is YYNGEE in the germline V gene. The CDR3 consists of 17 residues. V was pared by 0 bases and J by 4 bases, with 17 bases between. The DNA for the CDR3 is TGTGCCAGCAGCGTAGCGCCCCTGGCGGCGGGGTACAATGAGCAGTTCTTC. Amino acid sequence: CASSVAPLAAGYNEQFF.

The chain employs TRBV19 and TRBJ2-7; D may be TRBD2 (6 bases). Trimming left V 4 bases short and J 6 bases short, with 16 bases between. The CDR3 has 14 amino acids. Germline V gene sequence: CDR1 LNHDA, CDR2 SQIVND (reference sequence). The CDR3 sequence is CASSTGLFRIEQYF. The CDR3 DNA reads as TGTGCCAGTAGTACAGGACTATTCCGGATCGAGCAGTACTTC. Looking up the rest from reference TRBV19 and TRBJ2-7 gives the full variable domain: DGGITQSPKYLFRKEGQNVTLSCEQNLNHDAMYWYRQDPGQGLRLIYYSQIVNDFQKGDIAEGYSVSREKKESFPLTVTSAQKNPTAFYLCASSTGLFRIEQYFGPGTRLTVT.

The rearrangement joins TRBV16 to TRBJ1-5; possible D gene TRBD1, 5 bases. The V end lost 3 bases, the J end lost 6 bases, and 15 bases lay between the germline ends. Looked up from germline, CDR1 is KGHSY and CDR2 is FQNENV. This CDR3 has 15 residues. The CDR3 DNA reads as TGTGCCAGCAGCCAGGGCAGGGCGGTAGGTCAGCCCCAGCATTTT. As protein: CASSQGRAVGQPQHF. The full variable domain, with the rest looked up from reference TRBV16 and TRBJ1-5, is GEEVAQTPKHLVRGEGQKAKLYCAPIKGHSYVFWYQQVLKNEFKFLISFQNENVFDETGMPKERFSAKCLPNSPCSLEIQATKLEDSAVYFCASSQGRAVGQPQHFGDGTRLSIL.

The rearrangement uses TRBV6-6 and TRBJ2-2, with D possibly being TRBD1 (6 bases). V was trimmed by 2 bases and J by 6 bases, leaving 10 bases between them. The CDR3 runs to 14 residues. CDR1 MNHNY and CDR2 SVGAGI come from the germline V gene (reference sequence). CDR3 DNA: TGTGCCAGCAGTTACCTCCAGGGGTCCGGGGAGCTGTTTTTT. It yields the protein CASSYLQGSGELFF.